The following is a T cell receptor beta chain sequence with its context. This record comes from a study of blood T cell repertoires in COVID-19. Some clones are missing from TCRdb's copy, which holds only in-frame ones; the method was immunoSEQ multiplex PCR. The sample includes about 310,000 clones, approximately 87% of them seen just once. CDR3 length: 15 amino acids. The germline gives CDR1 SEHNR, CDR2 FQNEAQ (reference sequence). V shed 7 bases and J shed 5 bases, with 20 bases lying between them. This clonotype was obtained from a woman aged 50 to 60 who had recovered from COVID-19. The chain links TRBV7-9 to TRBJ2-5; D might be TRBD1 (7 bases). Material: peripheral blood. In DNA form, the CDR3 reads TGTGCCAGCACTAGACAGGGAGGCAGGTCGGAGACCCAGTACTTC. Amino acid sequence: CASTRQGGRSETQYF.